These T cell receptor beta chains were read from a single sample in a study of blood T cells in healthy people across ages. TCRdb re-derived calls from the 5' RACE reads in MiXCR, one entry per CDR3 protein. The repertoire includes around 1,500,000 distinct CDR3 sequences, roughly 40% of them detected once, and roughly 8.2% sits in the top ten. Source material: blood. The receptors originated from a woman younger than 30 in good health. The CDR3 runs from the conserved cysteine through the conserved F or W. The order of the fields is J gene, D gene, V gene, clone size, CDR3 protein, CDR3 DNA. D genes are given only for firm matches. The size entry is marked missing in some rows and otherwise reads once, few, many or a size class.

>TRBJ2-7|-|TRBV7-6|few
CASSSGGRGYEQYF
TGTGCCAGCAGCTCTGGGGGACGGGGGTACGAGCAGTACTTC
>TRBJ2-2|-|TRBV6-5|-
CASKSGRMTGELFF
TGTGCCAGCAAGAGCGGAAGGATGACCGGGGAGCTGTTTTTT
>TRBJ1-3|TRBD1|TRBV6-5|-
CASSFLTGTGVFGNTIYF
TGTGCCAGCAGTTTCCTAACCGGGACAGGGGTTTTTGGAAACACCATATATTTT
>TRBJ2-7|-|TRBV20-1|-
CSARTNIQGSSYEQYF
TGCAGTGCTAGAACTAATATTCAGGGGTCCTCCTACGAGCAGTACTTC
>TRBJ2-4|-|TRBV29-1|few
CSVEKEAKNIQYF
TGCAGCGTTGAAAAGGAAGCCAAAAACATTCAGTACTTC
>TRBJ2-3|TRBD2|TRBV12-3/TRBV12-4|-
CASSSGVDTQYF
TGTGCCAGCAGTAGCGGGGTAGATACGCAGTATTTT
>TRBJ2-1|-|TRBV11-2|few
CASSTINEQFF
TGTGCCAGCAGTACCATTAATGAGCAGTTCTTC
>TRBJ2-1|-|TRBV15|few
CATSRDGGWQSSYNEQFF
TGTGCCACCAGCAGAGATGGTGGGTGGCAGAGCTCCTACAATGAGCAGTTCTTC
>TRBJ2-2|TRBD2|TRBV2|many
CASSPTSGGVNTGELFF
TGTGCCAGCAGCCCGACTAGCGGGGGCGTGAACACCGGGGAGCTGTTTTTT
>TRBJ2-7|TRBD2|TRBV20-1|-
CSVLAGVIYNEQYF
TGCAGTGTATTAGCGGGAGTAATCTACAATGAGCAGTACTTC
>TRBJ2-7|TRBD2|TRBV5-6|few
CASSSYATSGRAFHEQYF
TGTGCCAGCAGCTCCTACGCCACTAGCGGGAGGGCGTTCCACGAGCAGTACTTC
>TRBJ1-5|-|TRBV3-1|-
CTSSQRKDQPQHF
TGTACCAGCAGCCAGCGCAAAGATCAGCCCCAGCATTTT
>TRBJ1-2|-|TRBV7-3|many
CASSQPGYYGYTF
TGTGCCAGCAGCCAACCCGGCTACTATGGCTACACCTTC
>TRBJ1-2|TRBD1|TRBV29-1|few
CSVELGIHRGSSYGYTF
TGCAGCGTTGAATTAGGGATTCACAGGGGAAGTAGCTATGGCTACACCTTC
>TRBJ1-2|-|TRBV15|-
CATAPALYSYGYTF
TGTGCCACCGCCCCCGCCCTTTATTCCTATGGCTACACCTTC
>TRBJ2-5|-|TRBV4-1|-
CASSQAGDPRETQYF
TGCGCCAGCAGCCAAGCGGGAGACCCCCGTGAGACCCAGTACTTC
>TRBJ2-1|-|TRBV7-2|-
CASSYWYEQFF
TGTGCCAGCAGCTACTGGTATGAGCAGTTCTTC